The rows below give T cell receptor beta chains drawn from one sample of a study of T-cell reconstitution after alpha-beta-depleted transplantation in children. MiXCR, applied by TCRdb to the PCR reads, yields one record per CDR3 protein. In the table there are over 80,000 distinct CDR3 sequences, more than 20% of which are singletons. This specimen was PBMCs, taken before TCRalphabeta/CD19-depleted stem cell transplant. The receptor source for this set is a boy between 2 and 15 years old with acute lymphoblastic leukemia, due to receive a stem cell transplant. Both conserved end residues are part of each CDR3. Fields, in order: J gene, V gene, CDR3 length, CDR3 protein.

j_gene: TRBJ2-1; v_gene: TRBV29-1; len: 13; CDR3aa: CSVVYRGGNEQFF
j_gene: TRBJ1-1; v_gene: TRBV5-6; len: 15; CDR3aa: CASSVGGTGNTEAFF
j_gene: TRBJ2-2; v_gene: TRBV7-2; len: 14; CDR3aa: CASSLRTAWGELFF
j_gene: TRBJ1-2; v_gene: TRBV3-1; len: 15; CDR3aa: CASSQAGGPNYGYTF
j_gene: TRBJ2-3; v_gene: TRBV24-1; len: 15; CDR3aa: CATSDWGAGSDTQYF
j_gene: TRBJ2-1; v_gene: TRBV5-1; len: 15; CDR3aa: CASSFKLAAYNEQFF
j_gene: TRBJ2-4; v_gene: TRBV20-1; len: 16; CDR3aa: CSAFPNLALAKNIQYF
j_gene: TRBJ2-7; v_gene: TRBV29-1; len: 13; CDR3aa: CSVEDGAAWEQYF
j_gene: TRBJ2-2; v_gene: TRBV20-1; len: 13; CDR3aa: CSAREVQTGELFF
j_gene: TRBJ2-1; v_gene: TRBV7-9; len: 11; CDR3aa: CASSFLYEQFF
j_gene: TRBJ2-1; v_gene: TRBV11-1; len: 18; CDR3aa: CASSHWGQDGSSYNEQFF
j_gene: TRBJ2-2; v_gene: TRBV12-3/TRBV12-4; len: 16; CDR3aa: CASSSGQGGNTGELFF
j_gene: TRBJ1-1; v_gene: TRBV3-1; len: 16; CDR3aa: CASSQGGKGLLIEAFF
j_gene: TRBJ2-3; v_gene: TRBV28; len: 16; CDR3aa: CASSIPRSGGTDTQYF
j_gene: TRBJ1-3; v_gene: TRBV5-1; len: 17; CDR3aa: CASSLGGGGISGNTIYF
j_gene: TRBJ2-7; v_gene: TRBV7-2; len: 15; CDR3aa: CASSLAWDSNYEQYF
j_gene: TRBJ1-1; v_gene: TRBV7-6; len: 15; CDR3aa: CASSLESGMVTEAFF
j_gene: TRBJ2-3; v_gene: TRBV5-1; len: 15; CDR3aa: CASSLDGGVTDTQYF
j_gene: TRBJ2-3; v_gene: TRBV4-1; len: 16; CDR3aa: CASSPRRAGEVGTQYF
j_gene: TRBJ2-5; v_gene: TRBV28; len: 16; CDR3aa: CASSSGGPSGGETQYF
j_gene: TRBJ2-5; v_gene: TRBV5-1; len: 15; CDR3aa: CASSLDGTDTETQYF
j_gene: TRBJ2-7; v_gene: TRBV5-1; len: 14; CDR3aa: CASNPGQGAYEQYF
j_gene: TRBJ2-1; v_gene: TRBV9; len: 13; CDR3aa: CASSAEGLDEQFF
j_gene: TRBJ1-4; v_gene: TRBV28; len: 15; CDR3aa: CASSRGGTGGKKLFF
j_gene: TRBJ2-7; v_gene: TRBV10-3; len: 13; CDR3aa: CAISVLLAEEQYF
j_gene: TRBJ2-5; v_gene: TRBV28; len: 14; CDR3aa: CASSSPWGLETQYF
j_gene: TRBJ2-3; v_gene: TRBV5-8; len: 15; CDR3aa: CASSLAGVGTDTQYF
j_gene: TRBJ2-3; v_gene: TRBV7-9; len: 16; CDR3aa: CASSLNPSGSQDTQYF
j_gene: TRBJ1-5; v_gene: TRBV15; len: 13; CDR3aa: CATSDGGNQPQHF
j_gene: TRBJ2-1; v_gene: TRBV27; len: 14; CDR3aa: CASSFGTSYNEQFF
j_gene: TRBJ2-7; v_gene: TRBV6-5; len: 14; CDR3aa: CASSYRDWSYEQYF
j_gene: TRBJ2-2; v_gene: TRBV19; len: 14; CDR3aa: CASSIVVNTGELFF
j_gene: TRBJ2-5; v_gene: TRBV7-2; len: 15; CDR3aa: CASSLAGGPQESQYF
j_gene: TRBJ2-4; v_gene: TRBV29-1; len: 15; CDR3aa: CSVVDQGKPKNIQYF
j_gene: TRBJ1-2; v_gene: TRBV6-1; len: 16; CDR3aa: CASSRQTGTGVYGYTF
j_gene: TRBJ2-7; v_gene: TRBV10-3; len: 15; CDR3aa: CAISKTSGSSYEQYF
j_gene: TRBJ2-1; v_gene: TRBV20-1; len: 18; CDR3aa: CSAEPGTSGGAWGNEQFF
j_gene: TRBJ2-3; v_gene: TRBV4-1; len: 16; CDR3aa: CASSRIGPTNTDTQYF
j_gene: TRBJ2-7; v_gene: TRBV7-2; len: 15; CDR3aa: CASGLGADFYNEQYF
j_gene: TRBJ2-5; v_gene: TRBV28; len: 14; CDR3aa: CASSLSDAKETQYF
j_gene: TRBJ2-2; v_gene: TRBV29-1; len: 12; CDR3aa: CSVLGWTGELFF
j_gene: TRBJ2-3; v_gene: TRBV24-1; len: 14; CDR3aa: CATSGGGSTDTQYF
j_gene: TRBJ2-1; v_gene: TRBV6-2/TRBV6-3; len: 16; CDR3aa: CASSTRTSGTRNEQFF
j_gene: TRBJ1-2; v_gene: TRBV20-1; len: 12; CDR3aa: CSAKTGGTRYTF
j_gene: TRBJ1-4; v_gene: TRBV15; len: 13; CDR3aa: CATSRVRDEKLFF
j_gene: TRBJ2-7; v_gene: TRBV20-1; len: 14; CDR3aa: CSARRLANSYEQYF
j_gene: TRBJ2-3; v_gene: TRBV20-1; len: 14; CDR3aa: CSASSGGGADTQYF
j_gene: TRBJ2-1; v_gene: TRBV10-3; len: 14; CDR3aa: CAIRPSGGANEQFF
j_gene: TRBJ2-7; v_gene: TRBV20-1; len: 10; CDR3aa: CSARLNEQYF
j_gene: TRBJ2-7; v_gene: TRBV3-1; len: 15; CDR3aa: CASSQIAGSLYEQYF
j_gene: TRBJ2-2; v_gene: TRBV4-3; len: 17; CDR3aa: CASSQGTGWGPTGELFF
j_gene: TRBJ1-5; v_gene: TRBV6-2/TRBV6-3; len: 14; CDR3aa: CASSNEGNNQPQHF
j_gene: TRBJ2-5; v_gene: TRBV5-1; len: 14; CDR3aa: CASRPSGTGETQYF
j_gene: TRBJ1-1; v_gene: TRBV6-5; len: 11; CDR3aa: CASSYSARDFF
j_gene: TRBJ2-1; v_gene: TRBV25-1; len: 17; CDR3aa: CASSGPGLAGVRDEQFF
j_gene: TRBJ2-6; v_gene: TRBV14; len: 19; CDR3aa: CASSPLTGLGSSGANVLTF
j_gene: TRBJ2-7; v_gene: TRBV2; len: 13; CDR3aa: CASSDGTGYEQYF
j_gene: TRBJ2-1; v_gene: TRBV29-1; len: 17; CDR3aa: CSVEISKGQQLYNEQFF
j_gene: TRBJ2-1; v_gene: TRBV5-5; len: 12; CDR3aa: CASSGGDRRQFF
j_gene: TRBJ2-3; v_gene: TRBV7-2; len: 14; CDR3aa: CASSLRYQTDTQYF